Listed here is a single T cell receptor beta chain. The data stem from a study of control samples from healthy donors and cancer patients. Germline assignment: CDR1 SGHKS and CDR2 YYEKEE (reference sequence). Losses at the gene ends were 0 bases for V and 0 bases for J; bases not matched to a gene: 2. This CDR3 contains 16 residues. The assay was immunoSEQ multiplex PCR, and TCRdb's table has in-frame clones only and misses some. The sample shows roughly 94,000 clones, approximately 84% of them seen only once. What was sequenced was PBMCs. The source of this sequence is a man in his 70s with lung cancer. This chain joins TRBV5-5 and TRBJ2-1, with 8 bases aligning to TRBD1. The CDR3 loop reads CASSLGGTGSYNEQFF. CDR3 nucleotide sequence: TGTGCCAGCAGCTTGGGCGGGACAGGCTCCTACAATGAGCAGTTCTTC.